These 17 T cell receptor beta chains were sequenced from one sample in a study of T-cell memory formation after mild COVID-19. TCRdb re-derived calls from the 5' RACE reads in MiXCR, one entry per CDR3 protein. The repertoire holds a few hundred thousand distinct CDR3 sequences, with 8.2% as singletons. Material for sequencing was PBMCs or a T cell subset sorted from them (not recorded which). The receptor source for this set is a man younger than 35 who had mild COVID-19 (a few samples of this study predate the infection). Cell type and time point are not known.

This clonotype was detected a few times. The chain couples TRBV5-1 to TRBJ1-2; 7 bases line up with TRBD1. The CDR3 is made up of 16 amino acids. CDR1 and CDR2 (germline): SGHRS, YFSETQ. The V gene end was trimmed by 3 bases and the J gene end by 8 bases; junction bases not matched to a gene: 16. CDR3: CASSSSSGQRMGGYTF. The CDR3 region has the DNA TGCGCCAGCAGCTCCTCATCGGGACAGCGAATGGGGGGCTACACCTTC.

This sequence joins TRBV20-1 and TRBJ1-2; TRBD1 is a possible D gene (6 bases). The CDR3 has 13 residues. The germline gives CDR1 DFQATT, CDR2 SNEGSKA (reference sequence). V lost 1 base, J lost 5 bases, and 11 bases lay in between. Here the CDR3 reads CSARAGDRYGYTF. In DNA form, the CDR3 reads TGCAGTGCTAGAGCAGGGGATAGGTATGGCTACACCTTC.

This clonotype was picked up a small number of times. In DNA, the CDR3 is TGTGCCAGCAGCTTAGGGGACAGGACGTATTCGACTAATGAAAAACTGTTTTTT. Amino acids: CASSLGDRTYSTNEKLFF. The V gene is TRBV7-3, the J gene TRBJ1-4; TRBD1 matches 8 bases. CDR3 size: 18 residues. Germline loops: CDR1 SGHTA, CDR2 FQGTGA. V dropped 2 bases and J dropped 2; count of bases not matched to a gene: 10.

The V call is TRBV7-2, the J call TRBJ1-1; a possible D gene is TRBD1 (6 bases). The CDR3 consists of 14 residues. The V end lost 2 bases, the J end lost 4 bases, and 11 bases lay between the germline ends. CDR1 and CDR2 from the germline V gene are SGHTA and FQGNSA. CDR3 nucleotide sequence: TGTGCCAGCAGCTTAAGGCAGGGGAGCACTGAAGCTTTCTTT. This codes for CASSLRQGSTEAFF.

The CDR3 nucleotides read TGTGCCAGCAGTTACTCGGAGACAGGGGGCCTCTACGAGCAGTACGTC. As protein: CASSYSETGGLYEQYV. The chain recombines TRBV6-2 or TRBV6-3 with TRBJ2-7; 10 bases are shared with TRBD1. This CDR3 comprises 16 residues. V lost 0 bases, J lost 3 bases, and 5 bases stayed unmatched. Germline assignment: CDR1 MNHEY and CDR2 SVGEGT.

This clonotype has at least ten counts. The V and J genes are TRBV7-2 and TRBJ2-3, with 15 bases identical to TRBD2. J was trimmed by 3 bases and V by 6 bases; bases with no gene match: 7. Germline lookup yields CDR1 SGHTA and CDR2 FQGNSA. CDR3 length: 17 amino acids. The DNA for the CDR3 is TGTGCCAGCAGTTCCGGACTAGCGGGGGGGATGACAGATACGCAGTATTTT. Protein sequence: CASSSGLAGGMTDTQYF.

This clonotype was detected ten times or more. The rearrangement links TRBV27 to TRBJ1-2; D is perhaps TRBD1 (6 bases). This CDR3 spans 12 amino acids. Trimming stripped 1 base from V and 8 bases from J, with 8 bases between. Germline V gene sequence: CDR1 MNHEY, CDR2 SMNVEV (reference sequence). CDR3 sequence (DNA): TGTGCCAGCAGTTTATACGGGGGCGGCTACACCTTC. It is translated as CASSLYGGGYTF.

This clonotype was counted between two and nine times. V usage is TRBV6-2 or TRBV6-3 and J usage is TRBJ2-1, with unresolved D. The germline CDR1 and CDR2 sequences are MNHEY and SVGEGT. With 6 bases removed from V and 10 bases from J, the gap between germline ends came to 10 bases. CDR3 length: 11 residues. Here the CDR3 DNA reads TGTGCCAGCAGCCGAGGCTGGGAGCAGTTCTTC. Translated, it gives CASSRGWEQFF.

This sequence joins TRBV12-3 or TRBV12-4 and TRBJ1-4; a possible D gene is TRBD1 (5 bases). The CDR3 sequence is 15 residues long. Between the trimmed V and J ends, which lost 2 bases and 8 bases, there was a span of 15 bases. In DNA, the CDR3 is TGTGCCAGCAGTTTATTACGGGGGGAGTACGAAAAACTGTTTTTT. Its protein is CASSLLRGEYEKLFF.

This clonotype was found a few times. The chain couples TRBV5-1 to TRBJ2-2; TRBD1 matches 8 bases. CDR1 and CDR2 (germline): SGHRS, YFSETQ. The CDR3 consists of 16 residues. J lost 4 bases, V lost 0 bases, and 5 bases had no gene match. This CDR3 reads CASSLDRGLTTGELFF. The CDR3 nucleotides read TGCGCCAGCAGCTTGGACAGGGGGTTAACCACCGGGGAGCTGTTTTTT.

A few counts support this clonotype. The J gene is TRBJ2-2, the V gene TRBV5-1; 11 bases match TRBD1. Trimming at V came to 4 bases and at J to 7 bases, leaving 6 bases not matched to a gene. The CDR3 totals 15 residues. Germline loops: CDR1 SGHRS, CDR2 YFSETQ. CDR3 in DNA: TGCGCCAGCAGCACCCGGACAGGGGGCTACGGGGAGCTGTTTTTT. This gives the protein CASSTRTGGYGELFF.

This clonotype was seen more than once but under ten times. This chain's CDR3 is CAWSVKGDGYGYTF. CDR3 nucleotide sequence: TGTGCCTGGAGTGTTAAGGGGGATGGCTATGGCTACACCTTC. The genes are TRBV30 and TRBJ1-2, with a possible D match to TRBD1 (6 bases). Per the germline V gene, CDR1 is GTSNPN and CDR2 is SVGIG (reference sequence). The V end lost 0 bases, the J end lost 4 bases, and 12 bases lay between the germline ends. This CDR3 comprises 14 residues.

This clonotype occurred many times. The chain employs TRBV7-9 and TRBJ2-2; 9 bases fit TRBD1. Germline V gene lookup returns CDR1 SEHNR and CDR2 FQNEAQ (reference sequence). The CDR3 has 15 residues. The CDR3 here is CAADGTGLNTGELFF. The CDR3 bases are TGTGCTGCGGATGGGACAGGGCTGAACACCGGGGAGCTGTTTTTT. Variable domain in full (rest from reference TRBV7-9 and TRBJ2-2): DTGVSQNPRHKITKRGQNVTFRCDPISEHNRLYWYRQTLGQGPEFLTYFQNEAQLEKSRLLSDRFSAERPKGSFSTLEIQRTEQGDSAMYLCAADGTGLNTGELFFGEGSRLTVL.

This clonotype was detected many times. The rearrangement joins TRBV7-2 to TRBJ1-1; 8 bases map to TRBD1. The CDR3 consists of 14 residues. The V and J ends lost 4 bases and 5 bases, in that order; junction bases with no gene match: 6. The germline V gene encodes CDR1 SGHTA and CDR2 FQGNSA. The CDR3 loop is CASSSYRGWTEAFF. For the CDR3, the DNA is TGTGCCAGCAGCTCCTACAGGGGGTGGACTGAAGCTTTCTTT.

At least ten counts were recorded for this clonotype. V gene TRBV5-1 combines with J gene TRBJ2-7; D is possibly TRBD1 (5 bases). The CDR3 is 14 amino acids. V was cut by 0 bases and J by 1 base, with 8 bases left in between. Germline V gene lookup returns CDR1 SGHRS and CDR2 YFSETQ. CDR3 region: CASSLAAGSYEQYF. Here the CDR3 DNA reads TGCGCCAGCAGCTTGGCCGCAGGGTCCTACGAGCAGTACTTC. The full variable domain, with the rest looked up from reference TRBV5-1 and TRBJ2-7, is KAGVTQTPRYLIKTRGQQVTLSCSPISGHRSVSWYQQTPGQGLQFLFEYFSETQRNKGNFPGRFSGRQFSNSRSEMNVSTLELGDSALYLCASSLAAGSYEQYFGPGTRLTVT.

This clonotype occurred many times. This chain links TRBV5-1 with TRBJ2-2; 8 bases fit TRBD1. Germline lookup yields CDR1 SGHRS and CDR2 YFSETQ. V gave up 4 bases and J gave up 0 bases; unmatched junction bases: 5. The CDR3 has 16 amino acids. Here the CDR3 reads CASSPRTGTNTGELFF. CDR3 nucleotide sequence: TGCGCCAGCAGCCCACGGACAGGGACGAACACCGGGGAGCTGTTTTTT.

In this sample, this clonotype turned up a few times. The chain links TRBV6-2 or TRBV6-3 to TRBJ2-5, with TRBD1 as a possible D gene (5 bases). Germline V gene data show CDR1 as MNHEY and CDR2 as SVGEGT. Trimming shortened V by 5 bases and J by 7 bases, and 17 bases separated the two germline ends. This CDR3 region has 14 residues. The CDR3 region is CASSDPRQMWTQYF. CDR3 nucleotides: TGTGCCAGCAGTGACCCGCGACAGATGTGGACCCAGTACTTC.